This entry lists 7 T cell receptor beta chains sequenced from one sample in a study of T cells in Graves' hyperthyroidism and ophthalmopathy. From RNA transcripts, TCR beta CDR3 regions were amplified. First-round RT-PCR of the TCR CDR3 relied on the HTBI primer set. TCRdb re-analysed the multiplex PCR reads in MiXCR, keeping a single row per CDR3 protein. The repertoire holds under 450,000 distinct CDR3 sequences, with approximately 13% as singletons. The sequenced sample was blood. The receptors shown here come from a man aged 25 to 40 with Graves' hyperthyroidism that later progressed to Graves' ophthalmopathy.

This clonotype was detected a few times. The V call is TRBV6-1, the J call TRBJ2-7; 8 nucleotides agree with TRBD1. Trimming took 8 bases from V and 3 from J; bases not matched to a gene: 9. The germline CDR1 and CDR2 sequences are MNHNS and SASEGT. The length of the CDR3 is 14 residues. CDR3: CASHRGQEFYEQYF. In DNA, the CDR3 is TGTGCCAGCCATCGGGGACAGGAATTCTACGAGCAGTACTTC.

Note on this clonotype: Being one base from a much bigger clone, this may be a read error. The CDR3 ends on some other residue instead of the conserved phenylalanine or tryptophan, so this is likely a read error. The chain links TRBV30 to TRBJ1-5, with D possibly matching TRBD1 (5 bases). Trimming left V 2 bases short and J 2 bases short, with 10 bases between. CDR3 length equals 14 residues. Germline V gene data show CDR1 as GTSNPN and CDR2 as SVGIG (reference sequence). This chain's CDR3 is CAWSPGVGNQPQHL. For the CDR3, the DNA is TGTGCCTGGAGTCCGGGGGTGGGCAATCAGCCCCAGCATCTT.

In its sample, this clonotype was seen many times. This sequence joins TRBV7-3 and TRBJ2-3; the match to TRBD2 covers 10 bases. The CDR3 has 15 residues. J gave up 5 bases and V 6 bases, and 8 bases lay outside the gene matches. Germline V CDR1 and CDR2: SGHTA, FQGTGA. CDR3 bases: TGTGCCAGCAGTTCTAGCGGGGGAGTTCTAGATACGCAGTATTTT. This codes for CASSSSGGVLDTQYF.

This chain joins TRBV9 and TRBJ2-5; D unresolved. The V and J ends lost 1 base and 1 base respectively, with 2 bases between them. CDR1 and CDR2 from the germline V gene are SGDLS and YYNGEE. There are 12 residues in the CDR3. CDR3 region: CASSVRQETQYF. DNA of the CDR3: TGTGCCAGCAGCGTACGCCAAGAGACCCAGTACTTC.

This clonotype has at least ten counts. This rearrangement joins TRBV7-2 to TRBJ2-7, with D perhaps TRBD1 or TRBD2 (6 bases each). Germline CDR1 and CDR2: SGHTA and FQGNSA. V shed 3 bases and J shed 0 bases, with 12 bases lying between them. The CDR3 is 15 residues long. The CDR3 here is CASSFGGGTSYEQYF. The CDR3 DNA sequence: TGTGCCAGCAGCTTTGGAGGGGGTACCTCCTACGAGCAGTACTTC.

A note on this clonotype: Germline is not matched at one junction end, which may reflect a read error. The gene calls are TRBV3-1 and TRBJ1-5; D is perhaps TRBD1 (5 bases). Germline loops: CDR1 LGHDT, CDR2 YNNKEL (reference sequence). This CDR3 is 14 amino acids long. CDR3 amino acids: CVSSQVGTNQPQHF. Here the CDR3 DNA reads TGTGTCAGCAGCCAAGTAGGGACCAATCAGCCCCAGCATTTT.

This chain links TRBV4-1 with TRBJ2-3; TRBD2 agrees at 9 bases. Trimming at V came to 1 base and at J to 6 bases, leaving 8 bases not matched to a gene. Germline V gives CDR1 MGHRA, CDR2 YSYEKL. CDR3 length: 16 amino acids. CDR3 bases: TGCGCCAGCAGCCAAGTAGGCCTAGCGGGGATGGATACGCAGTATTTT. Its translation is CASSQVGLAGMDTQYF.